This T cell receptor (beta chain) was obtained from a study of T-cell reconstitution after alpha-beta-depleted transplantation in children. General study findings and limits: TCRbeta diversity was high at day 60 in some patients (a result of surviving recipient T cells and thymic progenitors). T-cell numbers and diversity, one year after transplant, stemmed largely from T cells that were newly produced.

CDR1 SQVTM and CDR2 ANQGSEA come from the germline V gene. V was cut by 6 bases and J by 5 bases, with 22 bases left in between. This CDR3 contains 15 residues. This clonotype was observed many times. Its antigen is unidentified. For TCRbeta, the library was prepared with unique molecular identifiers. TCRdb processed the PCR reads anew with MiXCR; each CDR3 protein has one entry. In the table there are 120,000 or so distinct CDR3 sequences, roughly 24% of which are singletons. The specimen was PBMCs, mostly from graft donor cells, collected 180 days after TCRalphabeta/CD19-depleted stem cell transplant. The origin of this receptor is a male patient aged 2 to 10 who had a stem cell transplant for chronic granulomatous disease, so the T cells may come from the graft donor. The V call is TRBV29-1, the J call TRBJ2-5; D is perhaps TRBD1 (6 bases). The CDR3 DNA follows: TGCAGCGTGACCCTCACAGGGATACGGAGTGAGACCCAGTACTTC. The encoded protein is CSVTLTGIRSETQYF. The full variable domain, in which reference TRBV29-1 and TRBJ2-5 provide the parts outside the CDR3, is SAVISQKPSRDICQRGTSLTIQCQVDSQVTMMFWYRQQPGQSLTLIATANQGSEATYESGFVIDKFPISRPNLTFSTLTVSNMSPEDSSIYLCSVTLTGIRSETQYFGPGTRLLVL.